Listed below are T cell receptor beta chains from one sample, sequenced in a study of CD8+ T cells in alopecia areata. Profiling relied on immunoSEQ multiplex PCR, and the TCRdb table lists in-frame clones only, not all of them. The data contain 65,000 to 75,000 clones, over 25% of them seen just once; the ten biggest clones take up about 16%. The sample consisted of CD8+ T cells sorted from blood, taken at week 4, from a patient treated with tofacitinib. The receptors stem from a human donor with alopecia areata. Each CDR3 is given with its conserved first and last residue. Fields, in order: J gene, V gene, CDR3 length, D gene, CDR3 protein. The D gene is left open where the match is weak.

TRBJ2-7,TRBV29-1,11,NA,CSVEAGNEQYF
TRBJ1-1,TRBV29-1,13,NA,CSVERTEETEAFF
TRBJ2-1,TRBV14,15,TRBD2,CASSPLAGTYNEQFF
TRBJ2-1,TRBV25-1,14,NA,CASSEWGGAHEQFF
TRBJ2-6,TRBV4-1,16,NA,CASSPQGSSGANVLTF
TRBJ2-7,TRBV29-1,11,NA,CSVADSYEQYF
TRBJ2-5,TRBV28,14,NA,CASSLPPDRETQYF
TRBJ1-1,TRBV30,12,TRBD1,CAWRDLTGSAFF
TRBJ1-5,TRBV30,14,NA,CAWRARMANQPQHF
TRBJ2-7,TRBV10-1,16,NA,CASSESGGGDPYEQYF
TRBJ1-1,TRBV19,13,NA,CASSIQGNTEAFF
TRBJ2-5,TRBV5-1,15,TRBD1,CASSTTGAYQETQYF
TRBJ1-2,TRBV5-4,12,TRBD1,CASRETGEGYTF
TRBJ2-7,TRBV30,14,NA,CAWQASESSYEQYF